This TCR beta chain was recovered during a study of yellow fever vaccine responses in identical twins. The CDR3 sequence is 11 residues long. The germline V gene encodes CDR1 DFQATT and CDR2 SNEGSKA (reference sequence). V lost 3 bases to trimming and J lost 6 bases, with 7 bases between them. Via MiXCR, TCRdb re-called the RT-PCR reads, giving one row per CDR3 protein. The sample contains under 20,000 distinct CDR3 sequences, roughly 72% of which appear only once. The sequence came from a woman aged 18-29 years who received the yellow fever vaccine. J is TRBJ2-3 and V is TRBV20-1, with D unresolved. Sequenced material: T cells from blood (PBMCs), unsorted or a sorted subset (not recorded which), taken before or after yellow fever vaccination (not recorded which). CDR3 region: CSARVQDTQYF. CDR3 bases: TGCAGTGCTAGGGTCCAGGATACGCAGTATTTT.